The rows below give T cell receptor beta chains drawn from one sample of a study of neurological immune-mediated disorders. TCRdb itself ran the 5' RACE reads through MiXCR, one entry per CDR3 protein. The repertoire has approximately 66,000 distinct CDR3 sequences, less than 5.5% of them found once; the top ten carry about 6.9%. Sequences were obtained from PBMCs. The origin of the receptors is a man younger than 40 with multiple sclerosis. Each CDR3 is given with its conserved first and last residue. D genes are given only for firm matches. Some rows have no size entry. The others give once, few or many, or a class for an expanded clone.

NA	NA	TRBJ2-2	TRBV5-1	CASSLTQLNTGELFF	TGCGCCAGCAGCTTGACACAGTTGAACACCGGGGAGCTGTTTTTT
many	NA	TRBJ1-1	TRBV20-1	CSARYGDSDTEAFF	TGCAGTGCTAGGTATGGGGATTCAGACACTGAAGCTTTCTTT
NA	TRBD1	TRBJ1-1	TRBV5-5	CASSLTSDRAAAFF	TGTGCCAGCAGCCTTACCTCGGACAGGGCGGCAGCTTTCTTT
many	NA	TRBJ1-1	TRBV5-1	CASSLVGRGEAFF	TGCGCCAGCAGCTTGGTTGGTAGGGGTGAAGCTTTCTTT
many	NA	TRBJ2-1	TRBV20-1	CSARRDASALSEQFF	TGCAGTGCTAGGAGGGACGCCTCCGCGCTGAGTGAGCAGTTCTTC
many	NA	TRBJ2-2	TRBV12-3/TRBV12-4	CASSLNGVTGELFF	TGTGCCAGCAGTTTAAACGGGGTCACCGGGGAGCTGTTTTTT
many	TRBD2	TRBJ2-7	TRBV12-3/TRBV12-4	CASSLGRGSLEQYF	TGTGCCAGCAGTTTGGGGAGGGGAAGTCTCGAGCAGTACTTC
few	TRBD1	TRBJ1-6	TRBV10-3	CAISGSGQVDSPLNF	TGTGCCATCAGTGGATCGGGACAGGTGGACTCACCCCTCAACTTT
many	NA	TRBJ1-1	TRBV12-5	CASGPEGGALIEAFF	TGTGCTAGTGGCCCAGAAGGAGGGGCCCTCATTGAAGCTTTCTTT
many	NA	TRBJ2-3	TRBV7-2	CASSVRTDTQYF	TGTGCCAGCAGCGTTCGCACAGATACGCAGTATTTT
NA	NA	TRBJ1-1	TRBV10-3	CAISEPPRNEAFF	TGTGCCATCAGTGAGCCCCCGAGGAATGAAGCTTTCTTT
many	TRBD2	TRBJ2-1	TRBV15	CATSRGVSIAGGPLLNEQFF	TGTGCCACCAGCAGAGGAGTATCAATAGCGGGGGGCCCTTTACTCAATGAGCAGTTCTTC
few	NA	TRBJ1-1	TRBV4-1	CASSQEGSYMNTEAFF	TGCGCCAGCAGCCAAGAGGGTTCCTATATGAACACTGAAGCTTTCTTT
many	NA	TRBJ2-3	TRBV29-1	CSVEQGNTDTQYF	TGCAGCGTGGAGCAGGGAAACACAGATACGCAGTATTTT
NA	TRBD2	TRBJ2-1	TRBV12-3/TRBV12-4	CASSGGGAIYNEQFF	TGTGCCAGCAGCGGCGGGGGGGCCATTTACAATGAGCAGTTCTTC
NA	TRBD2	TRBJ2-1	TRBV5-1	CASSLETSGLEQFF	TGCGCCAGCAGCTTGGAAACTAGCGGACTTGAGCAGTTCTTC
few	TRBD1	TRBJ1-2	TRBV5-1	CASSPGTGGSHGYTF	TGCGCCAGCAGTCCCGGGACAGGAGGTTCACATGGCTACACCTTC
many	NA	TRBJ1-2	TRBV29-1	CSVALGANYGYTF	TGCAGCGTTGCCTTGGGCGCAAACTATGGCTACACCTTC
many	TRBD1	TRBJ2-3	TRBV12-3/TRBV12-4	CASSPGQRTDTQYF	TGTGCCAGCAGTCCGGGACAGAGAACAGATACGCAGTATTTT
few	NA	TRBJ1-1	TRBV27	CASRKGRTEAFF	TGTGCCAGCAGGAAGGGCCGCACTGAAGCTTTCTTT
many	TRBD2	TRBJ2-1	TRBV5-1	CASSLTGTSLHEQFF	TGCGCCAGCAGCTTAACCGGGACTAGCCTCCATGAGCAGTTCTTC
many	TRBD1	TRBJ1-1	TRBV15	CATSLNRGFTEAFF	TGTGCCACCAGCCTTAACAGGGGGTTCACTGAAGCTTTCTTT